This TCR beta chain was sequenced in a study of shared clonotypes between healthy human individuals. Study-level findings and limits: The study generally estimated greater richness for naive than memory subsets. Clonotypes which were not shared had lower generation probabilities than clonotypes that all four donors shared.

Naivety among CD8 cells was defined by CD45RO negativity and positive CCR7 selection, thereby excluding terminally differentiated effector memory CD45RA+ cells. Remarks on this clone: What it recognizes is unknown.

Template for every sorted-subset replicate PCR totaled around 200 ng DNA, tens of thousands of T cell genomes. Clones were read by immunoSEQ multiplex PCR, and TCRdb kept only the in-frame ones, dropping some. This table holds around 2.1 million clones, roughly 91% found once. The sequencing sample was made of naive CD8+ T cells from PBMCs. The TCR comes from a man aged 18 to 30 in good health. Some clones in this sample may be carry-over from other donors' samples.

The DNA of the CDR3 is TGTGCCAGCAGCTTAGCGTTGGCAGCTACTGAAGCTTTCTTT. Its translation is CASSLALAATEAFF. The chain joins TRBV7-9 to TRBJ1-1; D remains ambiguous. The CDR3 is 14 residues long. The V gene lost 0 bases and the J gene lost 5 bases, with 10 bases spanning the gap. The germline gives CDR1 SEHNR, CDR2 FQNEAQ (reference sequence).